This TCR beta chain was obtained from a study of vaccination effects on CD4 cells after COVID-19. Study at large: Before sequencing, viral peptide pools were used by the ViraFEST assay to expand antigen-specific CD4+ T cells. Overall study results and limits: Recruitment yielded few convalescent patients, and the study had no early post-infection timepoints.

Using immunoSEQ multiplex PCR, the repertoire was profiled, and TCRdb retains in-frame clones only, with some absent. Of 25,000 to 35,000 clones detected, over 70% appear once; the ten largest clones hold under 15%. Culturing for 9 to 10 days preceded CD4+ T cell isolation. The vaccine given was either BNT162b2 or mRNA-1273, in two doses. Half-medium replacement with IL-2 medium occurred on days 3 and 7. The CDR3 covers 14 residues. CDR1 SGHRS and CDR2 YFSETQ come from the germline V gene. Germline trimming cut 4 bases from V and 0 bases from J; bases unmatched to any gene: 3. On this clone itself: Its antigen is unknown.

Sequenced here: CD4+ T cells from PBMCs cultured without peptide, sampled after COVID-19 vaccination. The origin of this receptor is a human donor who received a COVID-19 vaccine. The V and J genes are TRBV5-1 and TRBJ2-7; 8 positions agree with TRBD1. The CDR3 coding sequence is TGCGCCAGCAGCGCCGGGACAGGCTCCTACGAGCAGTACTTC. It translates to CASSAGTGSYEQYF. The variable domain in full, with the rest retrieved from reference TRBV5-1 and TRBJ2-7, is KAGVTQTPRYLIKTRGQQVTLSCSPISGHRSVSWYQQTPGQGLQFLFEYFSETQRNKGNFPGRFSGRQFSNSRSEMNVSTLELGDSALYLCASSAGTGSYEQYFGPGTRLTVT.